A single TCR beta chain is shown here with its context. J lost 5 bases, V lost 0 bases, and 6 bases had no gene match. CDR1 is GTSNPN, CDR2 SVGIG, per germline (reference sequence). CDR3 length: 14 residues. This record comes from a study of shared clonotypes between healthy human individuals. Deep level was the assay's run setting. Replicate PCRs for unsorted PBMC used about 0.3 ug DNA (roughly 29,000 T cell genomes). The authors sequenced unsorted PBMC DNA on ten immunoSEQ deep assay plates. Clones were read by immunoSEQ multiplex PCR, and TCRdb kept only the in-frame ones, dropping some. The sample records approximately 440,000 clones, approximately 77% being singletons.

Sequencing used PBMCs. The TCR was taken from a middle-aged woman in good health. Some clones in this sample may be carry-over from other donors' samples. The J gene is TRBJ2-7, the V gene TRBV30; 8 bases are shared with TRBD2. CDR3 DNA: TGTGCCTGGAGTGTATGGACAGCGGGGGACGAGCAGTACTTC. This sequence encodes CAWSVWTAGDEQYF.